Listed here are 12 T cell receptor beta chains from one sample, sequenced in a study of shared clonotypes between healthy human individuals. The assay was immunoSEQ multiplex PCR, and TCRdb's table has in-frame clones only and misses some. Among about 2.1 million clones, around 95% were seen once, and the ten largest hold around 1.7%. Naive-designated CD8 cells lacked CD45RO, were positively enriched for CCR7, and omitted terminally differentiated effector memory CD45RA+ cells. Sequenced sample: naive CD8+ T cells from PBMCs. These receptors came from a man younger than 35 in good health. Some clones in this sample may be carry-over from other donors' samples.

CDR3 sequence (DNA): TGTGCCAGCAGCTATCCCCGGGACAGGGGGCGCGGCACAGATACGCAGTATTTT. The encoded protein is CASSYPRDRGRGTDTQYF. The chain has TRBV9 and TRBJ2-3, with 12 bases aligning to TRBD1. CDR1 and CDR2 (germline): SGDLS, YYNGEE. V shed 4 bases and J 1 base; nucleotides not matched to a gene: 10. This CDR3 is 18 amino acids long. The variable domain in full, completed from reference TRBV9 and TRBJ2-3, reads DSGVTQTPKHLITATGQRVTLRCSPRSGDLSVYWYQQSLDQGLQFLIQYYNGEERAKGNILERFSAQQFPDLHSELNLSSLELGDSALYFCASSYPRDRGRGTDTQYFGPGTRLTVL.

With respect to this clone: This CDR3 is also generated by other DNA sequences in the sample. In DNA, the CDR3 is TGTGCCATCAGTGAGTCGGGGGGCGGCACAGATACGCAGTATTTT. Its protein product is CAISESGGGTDTQYF. The rearrangement uses TRBV10-3 and TRBJ2-3; D is perhaps TRBD1 or TRBD2 (6 bases each). The CDR3 length is 15 residues. V dropped 0 bases and J dropped 1 base, with 8 bases sitting between them. Germline CDR1 reads ENHRY; CDR2 reads SYGVKD.

The chain carries TRBV25-1 and TRBJ2-3; D uncertain. Germline V gives CDR1 MGHDK, CDR2 SYGVNS. The length of the CDR3 is 13 residues. With 1 base removed from V and 5 bases from J, the gap between germline ends came to 7 bases. CDR3 in amino acids: CASSESPRDTQYF. The CDR3 DNA reads as TGTGCCAGCAGTGAATCCCCGAGAGATACGCAGTATTTT. Looking up the rest from reference TRBV25-1 and TRBJ2-3 gives the full variable domain: EADIYQTPRYLVIGTGKKITLECSQTMGHDKMYWYQQDPGMELHLIHYSYGVNSTEKGDLSSESTVSRIRTEHFPLTLESARPSHTSQYLCASSESPRDTQYFGPGTRLTVL.

This chain connects TRBV27 to TRBJ2-7; 11 bases are shared with TRBD1. The CDR3 runs to 16 residues. Germline-derived CDR1 and CDR2 are MNHEY and SMNVEV (reference sequence). Losses at the gene ends were 5 bases for V and 6 bases for J; bases not matched to a gene: 12. This chain's CDR3 is CASSPPGQGAGAEQYF. CDR3 in DNA: TGTGCCAGCAGTCCCCCCGGACAGGGGGCGGGGGCCGAGCAGTACTTC.

This clone was counted a few times. J is TRBJ2-5 and V is TRBV13, with D possibly being TRBD2 (5 bases). This CDR3 has 12 amino acids. V lost 4 bases, J lost 10 bases, and 13 bases lay in between. The germline CDR1 and CDR2 sequences are PRHDT and FYEKMQ (reference sequence). This chain's CDR3 is CASSYDARDQYF. The CDR3 DNA reads TGTGCCAGCAGCTACGACGCCCGGGACCAGTACTTC.

Points on this clone: Different DNA sequences within this sample yield the same CDR3. V is TRBV11-2 and J is TRBJ1-3; unclear D gene. Germline CDR1 reads SGHAT; CDR2 reads FQNNGV. Trimming pared 1 base from V and 0 bases from J, leaving 4 bases between. The CDR3 has 14 amino acids. The DNA for the CDR3 is TGTGCCAGCAGCTTAGGGGGCTCTGGAAACACCATATATTTT. This gives the protein CASSLGGSGNTIYF.

The V and J genes are TRBV6-5 and TRBJ1-2; no firm D call. The CDR3 contains 13 residues. V shed 0 bases and J shed 8 bases, with 10 bases lying between them. Germline CDR1 reads MNHEY; CDR2 reads SVGAGI. CDR3 nucleotides: TGTGCCAGCAGTTACTCTAGGGCAAGAGGCTACACCTTC. This codes for CASSYSRARGYTF.

CDR3 sequence (DNA): TGTGCCAGCAGCCAAGCGGTATTAGTCAGTGAGCAGTTCTTC. Its translation is CASSQAVLVSEQFF. This chain links TRBV4-2 with TRBJ2-1, with D hard to call. The V end was cut by 1 base, the J end by 9 bases, with 13 bases between. This CDR3 has 14 residues. Per the germline V gene, CDR1 is LGHNA and CDR2 is YNFKEQ.

The CDR3: CASSQGQGRQYF. The CDR3 DNA reads TGTGCCAGCAGCCAAGGACAGGGGAGGCAGTACTTC. J is TRBJ2-7 and V is TRBV7-3; 9 bases fit TRBD1. CDR1 and CDR2 (germline): SGHTA, FQGTGA. The trim removed 5 bases at V and 9 bases at J, leaving 5 bases unmatched. This CDR3 contains 12 residues.

This sequence joins TRBV5-1 and TRBJ2-5, with 14 bases fitting TRBD2. Trimming cost V 2 bases and J 4 bases; bases outside gene matches: 4. Looked up from germline, CDR1 is SGHRS and CDR2 is YFSETQ. This CDR3 has 16 amino acids. Here the CDR3 reads CASSFEGLAGAETQYF. The DNA for the CDR3 is TGCGCCAGCAGCTTCGAGGGACTAGCGGGAGCAGAGACCCAGTACTTC.

This clone was recorded once. V gene TRBV5-4 combines with J gene TRBJ2-1, with 10 bases aligning to TRBD2. The CDR3 is made up of 16 amino acids. V trimming: 2 bases; J trimming: 2 bases; junction bases outside the gene matches: 4. Germline CDR1 is SGHNT and CDR2 is YYREEE (reference sequence). The CDR3 DNA reads as TGTGCCAGCAGCTTAAACCTAGCGGGAGCCTACAATGAGCAGTTCTTC. It yields the protein CASSLNLAGAYNEQFF.

This rearrangement joins TRBV5-8 to TRBJ2-7; the match to TRBD1 covers 8 bases. Germline V CDR1 and CDR2: SGHTS, YDEGEE. Trimming cost V 0 bases and J 3 bases; bases outside gene matches: 5. The CDR3 sequence is 15 residues long. CDR3 coding DNA: TGTGCCAGCAGCTTGGGATGGGACAGGTTCTACGAGCAGTACTTC. Translating it yields CASSLGWDRFYEQYF.